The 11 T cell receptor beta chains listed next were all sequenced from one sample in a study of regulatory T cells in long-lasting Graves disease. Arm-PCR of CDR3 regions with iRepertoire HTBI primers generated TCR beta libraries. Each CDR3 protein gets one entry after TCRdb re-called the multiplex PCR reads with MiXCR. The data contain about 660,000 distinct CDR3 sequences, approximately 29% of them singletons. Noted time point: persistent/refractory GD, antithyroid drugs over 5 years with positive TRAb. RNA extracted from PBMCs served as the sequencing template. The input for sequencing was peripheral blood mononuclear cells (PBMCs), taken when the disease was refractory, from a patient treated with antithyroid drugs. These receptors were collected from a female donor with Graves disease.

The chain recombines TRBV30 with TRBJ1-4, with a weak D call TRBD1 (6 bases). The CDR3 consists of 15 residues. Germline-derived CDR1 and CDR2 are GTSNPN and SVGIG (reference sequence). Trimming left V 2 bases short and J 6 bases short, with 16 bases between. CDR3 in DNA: TGTGCCTGGAGTCGGACCGGGACACCTTATGAAAAACTGTTTTTT. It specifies CAWSRTGTPYEKLFF.

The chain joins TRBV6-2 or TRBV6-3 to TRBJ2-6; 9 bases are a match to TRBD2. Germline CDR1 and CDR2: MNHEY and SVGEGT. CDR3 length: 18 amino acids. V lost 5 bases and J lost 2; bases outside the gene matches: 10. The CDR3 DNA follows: TGTGCCAGCAGTAGGCGGGGGGGGGCAACCCCTGGGGCCAACGTCCTGACTTTC. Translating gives CASSRRGGATPGANVLTF.

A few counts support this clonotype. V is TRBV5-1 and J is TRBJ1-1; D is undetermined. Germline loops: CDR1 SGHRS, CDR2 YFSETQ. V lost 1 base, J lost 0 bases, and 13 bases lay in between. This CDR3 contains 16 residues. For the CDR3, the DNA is TGCGCCAGCAGCTTGTTTTTAAGTACGATGAACACTGAAGCTTTCTTT. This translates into CASSLFLSTMNTEAFF.

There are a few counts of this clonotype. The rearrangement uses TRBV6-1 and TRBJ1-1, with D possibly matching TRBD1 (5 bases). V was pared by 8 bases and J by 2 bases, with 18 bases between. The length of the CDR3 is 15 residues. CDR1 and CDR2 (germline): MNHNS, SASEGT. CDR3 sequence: CASRYGTLGNTEAFF. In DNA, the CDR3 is TGTGCCAGCCGATACGGGACGTTGGGTAACACTGAAGCTTTCTTT.

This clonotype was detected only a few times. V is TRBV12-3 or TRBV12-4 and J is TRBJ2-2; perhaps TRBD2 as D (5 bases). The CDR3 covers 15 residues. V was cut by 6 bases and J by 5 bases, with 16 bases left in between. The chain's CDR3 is CASSWTMPGTGELFF. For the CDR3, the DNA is TGTGCCAGCAGCTGGACCATGCCGGGGACCGGGGAGCTGTTTTTT.

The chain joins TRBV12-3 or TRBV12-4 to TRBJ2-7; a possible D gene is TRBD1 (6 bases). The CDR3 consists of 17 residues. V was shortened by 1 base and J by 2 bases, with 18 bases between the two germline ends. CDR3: CASSLESDRRKTYEQYF. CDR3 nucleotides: TGTGCCAGCAGTTTAGAATCCGACAGGCGCAAAACCTACGAGCAGTACTTC.

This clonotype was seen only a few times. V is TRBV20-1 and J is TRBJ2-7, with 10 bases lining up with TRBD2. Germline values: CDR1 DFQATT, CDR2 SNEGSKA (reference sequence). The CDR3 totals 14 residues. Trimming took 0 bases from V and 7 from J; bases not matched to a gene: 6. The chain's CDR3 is CSARDWGLATEQYF. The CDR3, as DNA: TGCAGTGCTAGAGATTGGGGACTAGCGACGGAGCAGTACTTC.

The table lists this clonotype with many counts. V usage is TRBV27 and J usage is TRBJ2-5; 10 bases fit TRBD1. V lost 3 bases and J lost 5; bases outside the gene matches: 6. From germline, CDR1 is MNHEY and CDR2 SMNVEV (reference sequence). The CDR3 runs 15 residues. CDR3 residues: CASSLWGTGVETQYF. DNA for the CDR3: TGTGCCAGCAGTTTGTGGGGGACAGGGGTGGAGACCCAGTACTTC.

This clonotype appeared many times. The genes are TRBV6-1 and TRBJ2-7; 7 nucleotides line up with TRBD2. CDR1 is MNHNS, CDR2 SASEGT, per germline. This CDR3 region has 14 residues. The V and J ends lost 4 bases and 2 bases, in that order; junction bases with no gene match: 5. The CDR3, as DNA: TGTGCCAGCAGTGCAGCGGGGCTTACCTACGAGCAGTACTTC. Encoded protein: CASSAAGLTYEQYF.

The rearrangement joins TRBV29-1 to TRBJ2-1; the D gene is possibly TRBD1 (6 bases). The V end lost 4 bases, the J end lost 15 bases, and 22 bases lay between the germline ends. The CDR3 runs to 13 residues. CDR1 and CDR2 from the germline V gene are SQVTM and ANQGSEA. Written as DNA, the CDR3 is TGCAGCGTTGCAAGAAAAACAGGGAAATTGCCGTTCTTC. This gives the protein CSVARKTGKLPFF.

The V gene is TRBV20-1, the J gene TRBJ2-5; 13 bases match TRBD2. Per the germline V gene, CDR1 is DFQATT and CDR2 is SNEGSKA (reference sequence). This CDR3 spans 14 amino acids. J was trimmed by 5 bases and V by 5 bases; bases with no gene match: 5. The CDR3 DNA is TGCAGTGCTCAGGGACTAGCGGGAATGGAGACCCAGTACTTC. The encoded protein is CSAQGLAGMETQYF.